This T cell receptor beta chain was sequenced in a study of TIL therapy for anti-PD-1-resistant metastatic lung cancer. About the research overall: A few tumors were EGFR-mutant and two were ALK-rearranged.

Time point given: pre-treatment sample, taken before nivolumab and TIL therapy. The germline CDR1 and CDR2 sequences are MNHEY and SVGAGI. J was trimmed by 4 bases and V by 7 bases; bases with no gene match: 11. The CDR3 covers 15 residues. The libraries were made with immunoSEQ v3. Data came from immunoSEQ multiplex PCR; TCRdb stores just in-frame clones and leaves some out. The data contain 25,000 to 40,000 clones, about 70% of them seen just once; the ten biggest clones take up 2.5% to 3%. The chain uses TRBV6-5 and TRBJ2-7, with 9 bases matching TRBD2. The source of this sequence is a woman aged 30-85 years with non-small cell lung cancer. The sequenced sample was blood, obtained at baseline. The CDR3 sequence is CASKSIGLASYEQYF. The CDR3 coding sequence is TGTGCCAGCAAAAGTATCGGACTAGCGTCATACGAGCAGTACTTC.